The clone carrying this TCR beta chain occurred a few times. The antigen remains undetermined. The 5'RACE template-switching step produced TCR cDNA and added a universal primer site and UMIs. TCRdb passed the 5' RACE reads through MiXCR, listing each CDR3 protein once. The sample includes 200,000 to 250,000 distinct CDR3 sequences, 3.2% of them seen just once. This sample is part of a study of T cells after yellow fever vaccination. Findings and limits, study-wide: From the bulk population, abundant clonotypes could contaminate and appear within FACS-sorted repertoires. Some clonotypes, a small share, were shared between CD4 and CD8 compartments.

CDR3 length: 15 residues. Trimming removed 1 base at V and 1 base at J, with 9 bases between. Germline V gene lookup returns CDR1 SGHAT and CDR2 FQNNGV. This sample comprised CD4+ T cells sorted from PBMCs, obtained 10 days after the yellow fever booster vaccination. The chain is built from TRBV11-2 and TRBJ2-3; possibly TRBD1 for D (5 bases). The TCR was taken from a man aged 18 to 30 who received the YFV17D yellow fever vaccine. The CDR3 region is CASSLAGLGTDTQYF. DNA of the CDR3: TGTGCCAGCAGCTTAGCAGGGTTGGGCACAGATACGCAGTATTTT.